Below are 19 T cell receptor beta chains sequenced from a single sample in a study of blood T cell repertoires in COVID-19. TCRdb keeps only in-frame clones here, not all; method: immunoSEQ multiplex PCR. The sample consists of under 450,000 clones, roughly 77% of them appearing once. The sequencing sample was made of peripheral blood. Receptors originate from a human donor with acute or convalescent COVID-19. The donor label of this sample is uncertain.

The chain joins TRBV11-2 to TRBJ2-7, with D possibly being TRBD1 (5 bases). This CDR3 is 16 amino acids long. Germline V lookup: CDR1 SGHAT, CDR2 FQNNGV. The V end was cut by 7 bases, the J end by 4 bases, with 23 bases between. CDR3 amino acids: CASTKGNGFSPYEQYF. The CDR3 bases are TGTGCCAGCACTAAGGGGAACGGCTTCTCTCCGTACGAGCAGTACTTC.

This clone has a handful of counts. This rearrangement joins TRBV3-1 (or the pseudogene TRBV3-2) to TRBJ1-5; 7 nucleotides line up with TRBD1. Germline assignment: CDR1 LGHDT and CDR2 YNNKEL (reference sequence). The CDR3 consists of 15 residues. V shed 4 bases and J 3 bases; nucleotides not matched to a gene: 6. The chain's CDR3 is CASSRTGQTNQPQHF. The CDR3 nucleotides are TGTGCCAGCAGCCGAACGGGACAGACCAATCAGCCCCAGCATTTT.

The chain has TRBV7-2 and TRBJ1-2, with D unclear. Trimming shortened V by 5 bases and J by 9 bases, and 13 bases separated the two germline ends. This CDR3 comprises 12 residues. Per germline, CDR1 SGHTA and CDR2 FQGNSA. In DNA, the CDR3 is TGTGCCAGCAGCCCAGAAACCGTACGCTACACCTTC. Its protein product is CASSPETVRYTF.

Of note for this clone: This sample includes further DNA sequences coding for the same CDR3. The chain employs TRBV28 and TRBJ2-1, with TRBD2 matching 7 bases. Germline V gene data show CDR1 as MDHEN and CDR2 as SYDVKM. CDR3 size: 15 residues. The V and J ends lost 2 bases and 0 bases, in that order; junction bases with no gene match: 1. The CDR3 coding sequence is TGTGCCAGCAGTTTAGGCGGGAGCTCCTACAATGAGCAGTTCTTC. It codes for CASSLGGSSYNEQFF. The whole variable domain, remainder taken from reference TRBV28 and TRBJ2-1, is DVKVTQSSRYLVKRTGEKVFLECVQDMDHENMFWYRQDPGLGLRLIYFSYDVKMKEKGDIPEGYSVSREKKERFSLILESASTNQTSMYLCASSLGGSSYNEQFFGPGTRLTVL.

The V and J genes are TRBV6-6 and TRBJ1-6, with unresolved D. This CDR3 is built from 14 residues. The germline CDR1 and CDR2 sequences are MNHNY and SVGAGI (reference sequence). V lost 0 bases, J lost 11 bases, and 11 bases lay in between. The CDR3: CASSYSVRVPPLHF. CDR3 bases: TGTGCCAGCAGTTACTCGGTTCGGGTACCACCCCTCCACTTT.

The J gene is TRBJ1-1, the V gene TRBV27, with 8 bases that match TRBD1. The CDR3 extends over 15 amino acids. V gave up 3 bases and J gave up 12 bases; unmatched junction bases: 15. The germline CDR1 and CDR2 sequences are MNHEY and SMNVEV (reference sequence). As DNA, the CDR3 is TGTGCCAGCAGTTTGCGGACAGGGAGGGAGAGTAAAACTTTCTTT. Protein product: CASSLRTGRESKTFF.

The J gene is TRBJ2-7, the V gene TRBV6-1, with 8 bases identical to TRBD1. CDR3 length equals 14 residues. V trimming: 1 base; J trimming: 2 bases; junction bases outside the gene matches: 1. Germline V gives CDR1 MNHNS, CDR2 SASEGT. The CDR3 protein is CASSEDRGTYEQYF. In DNA, the CDR3 is TGTGCCAGCAGTGAAGACAGGGGGACCTACGAGCAGTACTTC.

This chain connects TRBV2 to TRBJ2-1; 7 bases line up with TRBD2. Germline lookup yields CDR1 SNHLY and CDR2 FYNNEI. The CDR3 has 20 amino acids. The V gene end was trimmed by 2 bases and the J gene end by 2 bases; junction bases not matched to a gene: 18. The CDR3 DNA reads TGTGCCAGCAGTGAATCTGGCGGGAGTTTGAACCCGGTCCCCTACAATGAGCAGTTCTTC. It encodes CASSESGGSLNPVPYNEQFF.

The rearrangement joins TRBV3-1 (or the pseudogene TRBV3-2) to TRBJ2-3, with D unclear. CDR1 LGHDT and CDR2 YNNKEL come from the germline V gene (reference sequence). V was clipped by 4 bases and J by 3 bases, with 8 bases between them. CDR3 length: 13 residues. The CDR3 DNA sequence: TGTGCCAGCAGCCTTCGTCTGACAGATACGCAGTATTTT. Amino acid sequence: CASSLRLTDTQYF.

This clone appeared many times. The chain employs TRBV5-4 and TRBJ1-1; 7 bases match TRBD1. This CDR3 has 15 residues. Germline trimming cut 0 bases from V and 1 base from J; bases unmatched to any gene: 3. Germline-derived CDR1 and CDR2 are SGHNT and YYREEE (reference sequence). The CDR3 DNA reads as TGTGCCAGCAGCTTGGCCGGGACAGCGAACACTGAAGCTTTCTTT. Translation: CASSLAGTANTEAFF.

The V gene is TRBV6-5, the J gene TRBJ2-7; a weak D match, TRBD2 (6 bases). Germline V gives CDR1 MNHEY, CDR2 SVGAGI. V was cut by 6 bases and J by 6 bases, with 15 bases left in between. The CDR3 has 13 residues. The CDR3 protein is CASRRDLQREQYF. CDR3 in DNA: TGTGCCAGCAGGCGGGACTTACAGCGCGAGCAGTACTTC.

With respect to this clone: This sample includes further DNA sequences coding for the same CDR3. This chain uses TRBV3-1 (or the pseudogene TRBV3-2) with TRBJ1-1; weak D call: TRBD1 (6 bases). Germline CDR1 LGHDT, CDR2 YNNKEL (reference sequence). The CDR3 sequence is 14 residues long. The germline V and J ends were trimmed by 3 bases and 2 bases, with 10 bases remaining between them. The CDR3 bases are TGTGCCAGCAGCCATGGACAGTTAAACACTGAAGCTTTCTTT. Protein product: CASSHGQLNTEAFF.

The rearrangement links TRBV18 to TRBJ1-2; D might be TRBD1 (5 bases). Germline assignment: CDR1 KGHSH and CDR2 LQKENI. The CDR3 contains 13 residues. Between the trimmed V and J ends, which lost 3 bases and 8 bases, there was a span of 13 bases. CDR3 loop: CASSPDIEAGYTF. The CDR3 DNA reads as TGTGCCAGCTCACCGGACATTGAGGCGGGCTACACCTTC.

Only a few counts were recorded for this clone. V usage is TRBV4-1 and J usage is TRBJ2-3, with TRBD2 identical over 13 bases. This CDR3 is 17 amino acids long. With 1 base clipped from V and 6 bases from J, the junction kept 7 bases outside the gene matches. Germline V gene sequence: CDR1 MGHRA, CDR2 YSYEKL. The CDR3 DNA is TGCGCCAGCAGCCAAGTGGGACTAGCGGGAAAGGGGGATACGCAGTATTTT. It is translated as CASSQVGLAGKGDTQYF.

The genes are TRBV27 and TRBJ1-2, with D possibly TRBD1 on 5 matching bases. Germline V gene data show CDR1 as MNHEY and CDR2 as SMNVEV (reference sequence). V was cut by 0 bases and J by 4 bases, with 9 bases left in between. The CDR3 sequence is 14 residues long. CDR3 loop: CASSLSEGPYGYTF. CDR3 nucleotide sequence: TGTGCCAGCAGTTTATCGGAGGGACCCTATGGCTACACCTTC.

The V and J genes are TRBV6-1 and TRBJ1-2; no firm D call. The ends were cut back, 2 bases at V and 7 bases at J, with 17 bases in the middle. In germline, CDR1 is MNHNS, CDR2 SASEGT. CDR3 length: 15 amino acids. This CDR3 is CASSESGSPGLGYTF. The CDR3 DNA reads TGTGCCAGCAGTGAATCCGGGAGTCCGGGTCTTGGCTACACCTTC.

This CDR3 is CASSLDTGTAEKLFF. The CDR3 bases are TGTGCCAGCAGCTTAGATACGGGGACAGCTGAAAAACTGTTTTTT. This sequence joins TRBV11-2 and TRBJ1-4; TRBD1 aligns across 7 bases. Germline CDR1 reads SGHAT; CDR2 reads FQNNGV. The CDR3 covers 15 residues. V lost 0 bases to trimming and J lost 7 bases; unmatched junction nucleotides: 5.

This sequence joins TRBV6-4 and TRBJ1-3; the D gene is possibly TRBD1 (6 bases). The germline V gene has CDR1 MRHNA and CDR2 SNTAGT. The length of the CDR3 is 12 residues. With 2 bases removed from V and 7 bases from J, the gap between germline ends came to 6 bases. CDR3 sequence: CASSDRGNTIYF. The CDR3, as DNA: TGTGCCAGCAGTGACAGGGGGAACACCATATATTTT.

The rearrangement links TRBV5-5 to TRBJ2-7; D gene uncertain. The length of the CDR3 is 14 residues. V was cut by 0 bases and J by 6 bases, with 13 bases left in between. Germline loops: CDR1 SGHKS, CDR2 YYEKEE (reference sequence). The CDR3 spells CASSLVGIPSEQYF. The CDR3 nucleotides are TGTGCCAGCAGCTTGGTTGGCATCCCCTCCGAGCAGTACTTC. Variable domain in full (rest from reference TRBV5-5 and TRBJ2-7): DAGVTQSPTHLIKTRGQQVTLRCSPISGHKSVSWYQQVLGQGPQFIFQYYEKEERGRGNFPDRFSARQFPNYSSELNVNALLLGDSALYLCASSLVGIPSEQYFGPGTRLTVT.